This T cell receptor (beta chain) is from a study of T cell responses to AZD1222 COVID-19 vaccine. Findings of the study overall: It should be noted that donors were predominantly white British and more often female, and clonal diversity was possibly underestimated. With two AZD1222 doses given, Spike-specific TCR breadth and depth both rose.

Concerning this clone: Its antigen is as yet unknown.

Measured with immunoSEQ multiplex PCR; TCRdb has only the in-frame clones, and not every one. The sample includes 100,000 or so clones, roughly 87% seen only once; the top ten take about 17%. This CDR3 has 12 residues. V dropped 4 bases and J dropped 10 bases, with 11 bases sitting between them. Germline assignment: CDR1 SGHVS and CDR2 FQNEAQ. This TCR came from an adult in good health. V is TRBV7-8 and J is TRBJ2-1; D may be TRBD2 (5 bases). The sample consisted of peripheral blood, taken on day 0 of AZD1222 vaccination. For the CDR3, the DNA is TGTGCCAGCAGCTCTACTAGAAACGAGCAGTTCTTC. Its protein is CASSSTRNEQFF.